The 25 T cell receptor beta chains below come from one sample, sequenced in a study of T cells after yellow fever vaccination. One entry per CDR3 protein, called by TCRdb with MiXCR from the 5' RACE reads. The sample carries hundreds of thousands of distinct CDR3 sequences, around a sixth recorded once. The sample in question was PBMCs, obtained less than 6 days after the first yellow fever vaccination. The receptor source for this set is a man younger than 30 who received the YFV17D yellow fever vaccine.

The sample holds a few counts of this clonotype. V gene TRBV12-3 or TRBV12-4 combines with J gene TRBJ1-1; 7 bases agree with TRBD1. Unmatched junction bases numbered 13, after V lost 5 bases and J lost 7 bases. CDR3 length: 15 residues. CDR3 coding DNA: TGTGCCAGCAGTCCAGAACAGGGGTTTTATGGTGAAGCTTTCTTT. It translates to CASSPEQGFYGEAFF.

This clonotype was counted ten times or more. V usage is TRBV4-3 and J usage is TRBJ2-2; D perhaps matches TRBD2 (6 bases). The CDR3 is made up of 15 amino acids. Trimming pared 4 bases from V and 4 bases from J, leaving 13 bases between. CDR1 LGHNA and CDR2 YSLEER come from the germline V gene. CDR3 region: CASSRSGTVTGELFF. The CDR3 DNA reads TGCGCCAGCAGCCGCTCCGGGACTGTCACCGGGGAGCTGTTTTTT.

This clonotype occurred a few times. The chain is built from TRBV6-7 and TRBJ2-7; D remains unclear. TRBV6-7 is filed as an ORF, its function uncertain. Trimming removed 6 bases from V and 4 bases from J, with 16 bases in between. The CDR3 sequence is 14 residues long. The CDR3 nucleotides are TGTGCCAGCAGGTTACTTCGTAGCATTTACGAGCAGTACGTC. Amino acids: CASRLLRSIYEQYV.

This chain connects TRBV20-1 to TRBJ2-7; D may be TRBD1 (6 bases). CDR3 size: 14 residues. Per germline, CDR1 DFQATT and CDR2 SNEGSKA (reference sequence). The V end lost 0 bases, the J end lost 2 bases, and 11 bases lay between the germline ends. As DNA, the CDR3 is TGCAGTGCTAGAGACCCAGGACAGACCTACGAGCAGTACGTC. This sequence encodes CSARDPGQTYEQYV.

The V call is TRBV4-3, the J call TRBJ2-2; unclear D gene. Germline CDR1 reads LGHNA; CDR2 reads YSLEER. V lost 1 base, J lost 5 bases, and 11 bases lay in between. The CDR3 has 15 amino acids. Here the CDR3 DNA reads TGCGCCAGCAGCCAAGTCACTGTCGGGACCGGGGAGCTGTTTTTT. Its protein is CASSQVTVGTGELFF.

This clonotype was seen a few times. This sequence joins TRBV6-1 and TRBJ2-2; 7 nucleotides align to TRBD1. Germline CDR1 reads MNHNS; CDR2 reads SASEGT. The trim removed 7 bases at V and 7 bases at J, leaving 9 bases unmatched. This CDR3 has 14 amino acids. CDR3 bases: TGTGCCAGCACAGGCGACAGGGATGGCGGGGAGCTGTTTTTT. Protein product: CASTGDRDGGELFF.

The chain carries TRBV12-3 or TRBV12-4 and TRBJ1-5; the D is unclear. This CDR3 comprises 18 residues. CDR3 amino acids: CATRDRSPRPYSNQPQHF. The CDR3 DNA sequence: TGTGCGACCCGCGACCGGAGTCCTCGACCGTATAGCAATCAGCCCCAGCATTTT.

This clonotype was counted between two and nine times. The rearrangement joins TRBV5-5 to TRBJ2-7, with TRBD1 matching 9 bases. Germline V CDR1 and CDR2: SGHKS, YYEKEE (reference sequence). The CDR3 sequence is 15 residues long. After removal of 4 bases from V and 0 bases from J, the junction contained 5 bases not matched to a gene. The CDR3 nucleotides read TGTGCCAGCAGCCGTGGACAGGGGAGCTCCTACGAGCAGTACGTC. This codes for CASSRGQGSSYEQYV.

This clonotype was counted a few times. CDR3 residues: CSVEGQMQETQYF. The CDR3 coding sequence is TGCAGCGTTGAAGGACAGATGCAAGAGACCCAGTACTTC. The V gene is TRBV29-1, the J gene TRBJ2-5, with D tentatively TRBD1 (5 bases). The V end lost 1 base, the J end lost 2 bases, and 8 bases lay between the germline ends. The CDR3 has 13 residues. Germline V gene data show CDR1 as SQVTM and CDR2 as ANQGSEA.

This clonotype occurred many times. The CDR3 DNA sequence: TGTGCCAGCAGTTTATACAGGGGGCGAACAGATACGCAGTATTTT. Protein: CASSLYRGRTDTQYF. The rearrangement links TRBV12-3 or TRBV12-4 to TRBJ2-3, with 9 bases that match TRBD1. With V trimmed by 2 bases and J by 3 bases, 3 bases remained unmatched. The CDR3 is 15 residues long.

This clonotype was seen a handful of times. V and J are TRBV20-1 and TRBJ2-6; D is unclear. Germline CDR1 DFQATT, CDR2 SNEGSKA (reference sequence). The length of the CDR3 is 13 residues. The V end was cut by 3 bases, the J end by 1 base, with 4 bases between. The CDR3 is CSASVSGANVLTF. In DNA, the CDR3 is TGCAGTGCTAGCGTATCTGGGGCCAACGTCCTGACTTTC.

The V call is TRBV5-1, the J call TRBJ2-7; 10 positions agree with TRBD1. In germline, CDR1 is SGHRS, CDR2 YFSETQ. The CDR3 is made up of 14 amino acids. V trimming: 4 bases; J trimming: 3 bases; junction bases outside the gene matches: 4. The CDR3 bases are TGCGCCAGCAGCAACCGGGACAGGGGCTACGAGCAGTACGTC. Encoded protein: CASSNRDRGYEQYV.

This clonotype was recorded at least ten times. V usage is TRBV7-3 and J usage is TRBJ2-1; D unresolved. The CDR3 has 17 residues. V was trimmed by 2 bases and J by 1 base, leaving 15 bases between them. The V gene's germline CDR1 is SGHTA and CDR2 FQGTGA. The CDR3 sequence: CASSLGPERLSYNEQFF. The CDR3 nucleotides are TGTGCCAGCAGCTTAGGCCCCGAGAGGTTGTCCTACAATGAGCAGTTCTTC.

This clonotype was observed a handful of times. The rearrangement links TRBV7-2 to TRBJ2-3; D is possibly TRBD1 or TRBD2 (5 bases each). This CDR3 spans 13 amino acids. Germline CDR1 and CDR2: SGHTA and FQGNSA. V lost 9 bases, J lost 0 bases, and 10 bases lay in between. This CDR3 is CASGGESTDTQYF. As DNA, the CDR3 is TGTGCCAGTGGGGGAGAGAGCACAGATACGCAGTATTTT.

The chain links TRBV12-5 to TRBJ1-4; D is unclear. V lost 1 base to trimming and J lost 7 bases, with 4 bases between them. The CDR3 covers 12 residues. Germline CDR1 and CDR2: LGHNT and FRNRAP. The CDR3 DNA sequence: TGTGCTAGTGGTTTGGGCCGTGAAAAACTGTTTTTT. This codes for CASGLGREKLFF.

The chain has TRBV12-3 or TRBV12-4 and TRBJ1-2, with D possibly TRBD1 on 6 matching bases. V lost 3 bases and J lost 6, with 17 bases in between. This CDR3 comprises 15 residues. The CDR3 spells CASSFSQGNVDGYTF. DNA for the CDR3: TGTGCCAGCAGTTTTTCACAGGGCAACGTTGATGGCTACACCTTC.

This clonotype was seen more than once but under ten times. The V gene is TRBV5-1, the J gene TRBJ2-1, with a tentative D call TRBD1 (5 bases). Germline V lookup: CDR1 SGHRS, CDR2 YFSETQ. The CDR3 is made up of 13 amino acids. Trimming cost V 4 bases and J 6 bases, with 11 bases left between them. CDR3 in amino acids: CASSTDSSNEQFF. Written as DNA, the CDR3 is TGCGCCAGCAGCACCGACAGTTCCAATGAGCAGTTCTTC.

The chain joins TRBV7-3 to TRBJ2-1; D remains unclear. Germline CDR1 reads SGHTA; CDR2 reads FQGTGA. Trimming took off 0 bases at V and 8 bases at J, with 8 bases between the two ends. The CDR3 covers 13 residues. CDR3 protein: CASSLTGSYEQFF. The CDR3 DNA sequence: TGTGCCAGCAGCTTAACTGGCAGCTATGAGCAGTTCTTC. The entire variable domain, with the rest obtained from reference TRBV7-3 and TRBJ2-1, is as follows: GAGVSQTPSNKVTEKGKYVELRCDPISGHTALYWYRQSLGQGPEFLIYFQGTGAADDSGLPNDRFFAVRPEGSVSTLKIQRTERGDSAVYLCASSLTGSYEQFFGPGTRLTVL.

V and J are TRBV24-1 and TRBJ1-1; the match to TRBD1 covers 8 bases. After removal of 7 bases from V and 7 bases from J, the junction contained 7 bases not matched to a gene. The CDR3 has 13 residues. Germline-derived CDR1 and CDR2 are KGHDR and SFDVKD. In nucleotides, the CDR3 is TGTGCCACCAGGCAGGGGGCCGGAGTTGAAGCTTTCTTT. As protein: CATRQGAGVEAFF.

The J gene is TRBJ2-1, the V gene TRBV6-5, with D tentatively TRBD2 (6 bases). Trimming left V 0 bases short and J 4 bases short, with 13 bases between. The CDR3 extends over 16 amino acids. The germline V gene encodes CDR1 MNHEY and CDR2 SVGAGI. In DNA form, the CDR3 reads TGTGCCAGCAGTTACTCCCCGACCGGGGGTTACAATGAGCAGTTCTTC. Translation: CASSYSPTGGYNEQFF.

There are a few counts of this clonotype. The chain is built from TRBV11-2 and TRBJ1-1; D unclear. Germline values: CDR1 SGHAT, CDR2 FQNNGV. V was shortened by 5 bases and J by 11 bases, with 24 bases between the two germline ends. The CDR3 runs 15 residues. In DNA, the CDR3 is TGTGCCAGCAGCAATAGATATGGAGGATCTGAATTGGCTTTCTTT. It specifies CASSNRYGGSELAFF.

Concerning this clonotype itself: One end of the junction is discordant with germline, which a read error may explain. V usage is TRBV7-9 and J usage is TRBJ2-1, with a weak D call TRBD1 (5 bases). The CDR3 has 14 amino acids. In germline, CDR1 is SEHNR, CDR2 FQNEAQ (reference sequence). In nucleotides, the CDR3 is TGCGCCAGCAGCCCAAGGGCAGGGAAAGATGAGCAGTTCTTC. Protein: CASSPRAGKDEQFF.

This clonotype was seen at least ten times. This chain connects TRBV20-1 to TRBJ1-3; possible D gene TRBD1, 6 bases. The CDR3 covers 12 residues. Germline V gives CDR1 DFQATT, CDR2 SNEGSKA (reference sequence). Trimming removed 6 bases at V and 11 bases at J, with 17 bases between. CDR3 residues: CSAQLQGTAIYF. The DNA of the CDR3 is TGCAGTGCGCAATTACAGGGAACCGCCATATATTTT.

This chain uses TRBV9 with TRBJ2-2; 12 nucleotides agree with TRBD2. Germline lookup yields CDR1 SGDLS and CDR2 YYNGEE. CDR3 length: 19 residues. V was clipped by 0 bases and J by 2 bases; unmatched bases: 8. The chain's CDR3 is CASSVALSSGGVNTGELFF. The DNA for the CDR3 is TGTGCCAGCAGCGTAGCGTTATCTAGCGGGGGGGTCAACACCGGGGAGCTGTTTTTT.

This chain connects TRBV20-1 to TRBJ1-2; maybe TRBD1 (6 bases). The CDR3 consists of 13 residues. Looked up from germline, CDR1 is DFQATT and CDR2 is SNEGSKA (reference sequence). V shed 1 base and J shed 7 bases, with 13 bases lying between them. CDR3: CSARGEGVGGYTF. In DNA form, the CDR3 reads TGCAGTGCTAGAGGGGAGGGGGTCGGTGGCTACACCTTC.